The 24 T cell receptor beta chains in this list originate from one sample, sequenced in a study of post-analysis software for immune sequencing data (dated by TCRdb to about 2015). The study at large found these results: Roughly 5 TRBV segments, including TRBV5-6, TRBV5-1 and TRBV20-1, were significantly more frequent in patients than controls.

Libraries were prepared through PCR. TCRdb shows the sequencer as Illumina HiSeq 2500. Unique molecular identifiers were incorporated into TCR beta cDNA libraries to reduce PCR and sequencing biases. TCRdb reprocessing: public reads trimmed at Q25 with fastp, clones called with MiXCR, in-frame beta chains kept. One record per CDR3 amino acid sequence lists the most common genes and DNA. The table for this sample lists around 400,000 distinct CDR3 sequences; 30% to 45% of them were counted only once. The ten largest clones represent about an eighth of the sample. These receptors' targets are unknown. Input material: blood. The receptors come from a girl between 5 and 17 years old with multiple sclerosis.

This clonotype was seen only a few times. An end of the junction differs from the germline gene, which may be a read error. The chain is built from TRBV7-7 and TRBJ2-1; a weak D match, TRBD1 (5 bases). This CDR3 is 13 amino acids long. Looked up from germline, CDR1 is SSHAT and CDR2 is FNYEAQ (reference sequence). The CDR3 loop reads CASSFRRENEQFF. Here the CDR3 DNA reads TGTGCTAGCAGCTTCCGCAGGGAAAATGAGCAGTTCTTC.

This clonotype showed up just a few times. The chain couples TRBV10-3 to TRBJ2-7, with D uncertain. Deletions cut 0 bases from V and 0 bases from J, with 12 bases between. Looked up from germline, CDR1 is ENHRY and CDR2 is SYGVKD. This CDR3 region has 16 residues. CDR3 protein: CAISESSPRPSYEQYF. CDR3 nucleotide sequence: TGTGCCATCAGTGAGTCCAGCCCCAGGCCCTCCTACGAGCAGTACTTC.

The V gene is TRBV7-2, the J gene TRBJ2-1; possibly TRBD1 or TRBD2 for D (5 bases each). Trimming removed 5 bases at V and 8 bases at J, with 22 bases between. Germline values: CDR1 SGHTA, CDR2 FQGNSA. The CDR3 has 16 residues. The DNA of the CDR3 is TGTGCCAGCAGCCCGACAACCGGGGCTGGGGCTCATGAGCAGTTCTTC. It encodes CASSPTTGAGAHEQFF.

This chain connects TRBV3-1 to TRBJ2-7, with 8 bases lining up with TRBD2. The V gene end was trimmed by 4 bases and the J gene end by 5 bases; junction bases not matched to a gene: 4. Germline lookup yields CDR1 LGHDT and CDR2 YNNKEL (reference sequence). The CDR3 loop spans 13 amino acids. The CDR3 protein is CASSRATSDEQYF. Here the CDR3 DNA reads TGTGCCAGCAGCCGAGCGACTAGCGACGAGCAGTACTTC.

V usage is TRBV12-5 and J usage is TRBJ2-1, with no clear D. Trimming pared 8 bases from V and 6 bases from J, leaving 8 bases between. The germline CDR1 and CDR2 sequences are LGHNT and FRNRAP. CDR3 length equals 11 residues. CDR3 residues: CASQFGNEQFF. The CDR3 DNA reads as TGTGCTAGTCAATTCGGCAATGAGCAGTTCTTC.

The chain combines TRBV3-1 with TRBJ2-1; 7 bases agree with TRBD2. Looked up from germline, CDR1 is LGHDT and CDR2 is YNNKEL (reference sequence). V gave up 5 bases and J gave up 4 bases; unmatched junction bases: 5. The CDR3 extends over 14 amino acids. CDR3 nucleotides: TGTGCCAGCAGCATCACTAGCGCTTACAATGAGCAGTTCTTC. Protein: CASSITSAYNEQFF.

This clonotype has only a few counts. The chain couples TRBV11-2 to TRBJ2-7, with TRBD2 matching over 7 bases. From germline, CDR1 is SGHAT and CDR2 FQNNGV. CDR3 length: 17 amino acids. The V gene end was trimmed by 1 base and the J gene end by 2 bases; junction bases not matched to a gene: 11. The DNA for the CDR3 is TGTGCCAGCAGCTTAGTACGAGCGGGGAAGTCGCCCTACGAGCAGTACTTC. Encoded protein: CASSLVRAGKSPYEQYF.

V usage is TRBV4-1 and J usage is TRBJ1-2; no clear D gene. This CDR3 is 15 amino acids long. Germline CDR1 and CDR2: MGHRA and YSYEKL. Trimming shortened V by 0 bases and J by 8 bases, and 16 bases separated the two germline ends. Written as DNA, the CDR3 is TGCGCCAGCAGCCAAGATTGGGCCGCCTCGGGGGGCTACACCTTC. Its translation: CASSQDWAASGGYTF.

The chain is built from TRBV24-1 and TRBJ2-7; D gene uncertain. This CDR3 is built from 14 residues. Germline CDR1 KGHDR, CDR2 SFDVKD. Trimming stripped 4 bases from V and 0 bases from J, with 9 bases between. The CDR3 DNA reads as TGTGCCACCAGTGACCCCCGGAGCTCCTACGAGCAGTACTTC. Translation gives CATSDPRSSYEQYF.

V is TRBV27 and J is TRBJ1-2; no definite D call. From germline, CDR1 is MNHEY and CDR2 SMNVEV (reference sequence). The CDR3 is made up of 16 amino acids. V lost 4 bases and J lost 0, with 15 bases in between. The CDR3 DNA reads TGTGCCAGCAGTTGGGGAGCCCGGGCGTCTAACTATGGCTACACCTTC. It translates to CASSWGARASNYGYTF.

The chain employs TRBV20-1 and TRBJ2-3, with no clear D. The CDR3 runs 17 residues. From germline, CDR1 is DFQATT and CDR2 SNEGSKA (reference sequence). Trimming left V 6 bases short and J 0 bases short, with 22 bases between. In DNA form, the CDR3 reads TGCAGTGCCGCTCCCCCCCTCAGATTTCCTAGCACAGATACGCAGTATTTT. Translated, it gives CSAAPPLRFPSTDTQYF.

In the case of this clonotype: One end of the junction fails to match germline, which may point to a read error. The chain links TRBV6-4 to TRBJ2-7, with unresolved D. CDR3 length equals 16 residues. Germline V gene sequence: CDR1 MRHNA, CDR2 SNTAGT. The CDR3 here is CTSSDSIGAMSYEQYF. The CDR3, as DNA: TGTACCAGCAGTGACTCGATTGGAGCGATGTCCTACGAGCAGTACTTC.

The genes are TRBV10-2 and TRBJ2-1; no definite D call. Trimming pared 7 bases from V and 4 bases from J, leaving 11 bases between. Germline V gene data show CDR1 as WSHSY and CDR2 as SAAADI. This CDR3 is 13 amino acids long. CDR3 residues: CASMTTQYNEQFF. The CDR3 nucleotides are TGCGCCAGCATGACGACGCAATACAATGAGCAGTTCTTC.

In its sample, this clonotype was seen many times. The chain is built from TRBV27 and TRBJ2-1; TRBD1 aligns across 8 bases. This CDR3 contains 15 residues. V lost 3 bases and J lost 3; bases outside the gene matches: 4. CDR1 and CDR2 from the germline V gene are MNHEY and SMNVEV (reference sequence). DNA for the CDR3: TGTGCCAGCAGTTTGCAAGGACAGGGCTACAATGAGCAGTTCTTC. Amino acids: CASSLQGQGYNEQFF.

The V and J genes are TRBV5-5 and TRBJ1-3; D unclear. Trimming left V 2 bases short and J 4 bases short, with 4 bases between. The V gene's germline CDR1 is SGHKS and CDR2 YYEKEE (reference sequence). The CDR3 extends over 12 amino acids. CDR3 sequence: CASSFEGNTIYF. The CDR3 DNA reads as TGTGCCAGCAGCTTTGAAGGAAACACCATATATTTT. Drawing the rest from reference TRBV5-5 and TRBJ1-3, the complete variable domain is DAGVTQSPTHLIKTRGQQVTLRCSPISGHKSVSWYQQVLGQGPQFIFQYYEKEERGRGNFPDRFSARQFPNYSSELNVNALLLGDSALYLCASSFEGNTIYFGEGSWLTVV.

The V and J genes are TRBV20-1 and TRBJ2-3; the match to TRBD1 covers 8 bases. Germline lookup yields CDR1 DFQATT and CDR2 SNEGSKA (reference sequence). The CDR3 extends over 14 amino acids. V lost 6 bases, J lost 7 bases, and 12 bases stayed unmatched. The CDR3 is CSAPGQANFYTQYF. CDR3 nucleotides: TGCAGTGCACCGGGACAGGCGAATTTTTATACGCAGTATTTT.

The chain links TRBV7-2 to TRBJ2-5, with 10 bases matching TRBD1. CDR1 and CDR2 (germline): SGHTA, FQGNSA. J was trimmed by 11 bases and V by 5 bases; bases with no gene match: 11. CDR3 length: 14 amino acids. As DNA, the CDR3 is TGTGCCAGCAGCGCCCGACAGGGGGCGGGAGAGCAGTACTTC. Its protein is CASSARQGAGEQYF.

This clonotype was observed a handful of times. The chain couples TRBV20-1 to TRBJ1-5; D is unclear. The V end lost 2 bases, the J end lost 3 bases, and 14 bases lay between the germline ends. CDR3 length: 15 residues. The germline V gene has CDR1 DFQATT and CDR2 SNEGSKA (reference sequence). The CDR3 reads CSARLPSSPNQPQHF. In DNA, the CDR3 is TGCAGTGCTAGACTCCCGAGTAGCCCCAATCAGCCCCAGCATTTT.

This clonotype appeared a few times. This chain uses TRBV20-1 with TRBJ2-7; 7 nucleotides match TRBD2. This CDR3 comprises 13 residues. The germline V gene has CDR1 DFQATT and CDR2 SNEGSKA (reference sequence). Trimming at V came to 4 bases and at J to 3 bases, leaving 6 bases not matched to a gene. CDR3 region: CSAKRGNLYEQYF. As DNA, the CDR3 is TGCAGTGCTAAGCGGGGAAACCTCTACGAGCAGTACTTC.

V usage is TRBV4-1 and J usage is TRBJ2-1, with D perhaps TRBD2 (6 bases). Trimming pared 3 bases from V and 7 bases from J, leaving 7 bases between. The CDR3 loop spans 12 amino acids. CDR1 is MGHRA and CDR2 is YSYEKL in the germline V gene. The CDR3 nucleotides read TGCGCCAGCAGCCACGGGGGAAATGAGCAGTTCTTC. It codes for CASSHGGNEQFF.

This clonotype was seen a few times. The V and J genes are TRBV6-1 and TRBJ1-1; D uncertain. V was shortened by 1 base and J by 4 bases, with 13 bases between the two germline ends. This CDR3 is built from 15 residues. CDR1 and CDR2 from the germline V gene are MNHNS and SASEGT. The CDR3 nucleotides are TGTGCCAGCAGTGAAGTGGCGGCCCTGGGCACTGAAGCTTTCTTT. Translated, it gives CASSEVAALGTEAFF.

On this clonotype: Its ends do not fully match the called genes, so a read error is possible. The chain carries TRBV12-3 or TRBV12-4 and TRBJ1-5, with D perhaps TRBD1 (5 bases). The CDR3 consists of 16 residues. This chain's CDR3 is CASSSYGGYSNQPRHF. DNA of the CDR3: TGTGCCAGCAGTTCCTATGGGGGGTATAGCAATCAGCCCCGGCATTTT.

The chain couples TRBV20-1 to TRBJ1-4; 7 bases agree with TRBD1. Germline CDR1 and CDR2: DFQATT and SNEGSKA (reference sequence). The CDR3 totals 14 residues. The ends lost 6 bases at V and 4 bases at J; junction bases unmatched: 8. The CDR3 sequence is CSAQGQTYNEKLFF. DNA for the CDR3: TGCAGTGCACAGGGACAGACATATAATGAAAAACTGTTTTTT.

V is TRBV6-2 or TRBV6-3 and J is TRBJ1-5; TRBD1 matches at 9 bases. The V gene's germline CDR1 is MNHEY and CDR2 SVGEGT. The CDR3 is 15 residues long. V gave up 2 bases and J gave up 4 bases; unmatched junction bases: 3. CDR3 nucleotides: TGTGCCAGCAGTTACGGGGACAGGGCTAATCAGCCCCAGCATTTT. It translates to CASSYGDRANQPQHF.